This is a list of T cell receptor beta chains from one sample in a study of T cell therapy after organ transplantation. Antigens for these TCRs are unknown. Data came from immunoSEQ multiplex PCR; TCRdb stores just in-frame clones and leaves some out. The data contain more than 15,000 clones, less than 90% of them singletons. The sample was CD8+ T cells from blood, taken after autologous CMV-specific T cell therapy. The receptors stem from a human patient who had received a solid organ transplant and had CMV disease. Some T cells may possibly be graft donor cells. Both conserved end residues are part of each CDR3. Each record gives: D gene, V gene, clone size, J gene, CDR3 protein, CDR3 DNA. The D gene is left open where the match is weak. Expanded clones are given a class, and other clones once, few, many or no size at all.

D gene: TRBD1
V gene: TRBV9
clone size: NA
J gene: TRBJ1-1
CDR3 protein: CASSVTGGVGTEAFF
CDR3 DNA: TGTGCCAGCAGCGTGACAGGGGGCGTAGGGACTGAAGCTTTCTTT

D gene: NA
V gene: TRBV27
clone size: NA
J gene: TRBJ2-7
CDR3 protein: CASSLSRGSGSYEQYF
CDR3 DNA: TGTGCCAGCAGTTTATCGAGGGGCAGCGGATCCTACGAGCAGTACTTC

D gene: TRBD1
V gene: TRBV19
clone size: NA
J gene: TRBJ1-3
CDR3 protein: CASGSGTAAFSGNTIYF
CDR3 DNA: TGTGCCAGTGGATCCGGGACAGCGGCTTTCTCTGGAAACACCATATATTTT

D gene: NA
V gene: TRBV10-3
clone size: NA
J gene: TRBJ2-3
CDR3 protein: CAISERQGGSTDTQYF
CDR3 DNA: TGTGCCATCAGTGAGCGGCAGGGAGGTAGCACAGATACGCAGTATTTT

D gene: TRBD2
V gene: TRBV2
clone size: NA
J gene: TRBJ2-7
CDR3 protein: CASSNLAGNYEQYF
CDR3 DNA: TGTGCCAGCAGCAACCTAGCGGGAAACTACGAGCAGTACTTC

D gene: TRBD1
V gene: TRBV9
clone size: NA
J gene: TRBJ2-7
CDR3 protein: CASSALDRAGEQYF
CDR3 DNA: TGTGCCAGCAGCGCCCTGGACAGGGCTGGAGAGCAGTACTTC

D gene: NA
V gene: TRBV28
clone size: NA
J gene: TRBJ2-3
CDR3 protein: CASSFGPDTQYF
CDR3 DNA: TGTGCCAGCAGTTTTGGTCCAGATACGCAGTATTTT

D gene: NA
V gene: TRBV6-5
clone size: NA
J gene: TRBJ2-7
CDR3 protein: CASSYSDGNEQYF
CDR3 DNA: TGTGCCAGCAGTTACTCGGACGGGAACGAGCAGTACTTC

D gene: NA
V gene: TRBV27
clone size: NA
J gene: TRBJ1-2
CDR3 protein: CASSFGSDYGYTF
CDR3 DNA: TGTGCCAGCAGTTTTGGCAGTGACTATGGCTACACCTTC

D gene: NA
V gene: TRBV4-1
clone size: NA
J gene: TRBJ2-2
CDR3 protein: CASSQVATNTGELFF
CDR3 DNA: TGCGCCAGCAGCCAAGTGGCGACGAACACCGGGGAGCTGTTTTTT

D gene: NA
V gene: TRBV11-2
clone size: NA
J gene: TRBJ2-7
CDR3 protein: CASSLTPQYAFNLRYEQYF
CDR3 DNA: TGTGCCAGCAGCTTAACCCCTCAGTATGCTTTTAATCTTCGCTACGAGCAGTACTTC

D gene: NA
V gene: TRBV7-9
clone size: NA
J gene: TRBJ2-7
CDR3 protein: CASSLATSTYEQYF
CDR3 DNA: TGTGCCAGCAGCTTAGCGACCAGTACCTACGAGCAGTACTTC

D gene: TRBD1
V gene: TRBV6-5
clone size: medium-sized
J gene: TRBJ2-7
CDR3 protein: CASSVQGHEQYF
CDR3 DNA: TGTGCCAGCAGTGTACAGGGGCACGAGCAGTACTTC

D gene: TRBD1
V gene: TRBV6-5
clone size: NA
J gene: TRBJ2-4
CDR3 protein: CASSPGGRDIQYF
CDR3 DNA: TGTGCCAGCAGCCCAGGGGGCCGGGACATTCAGTACTTC

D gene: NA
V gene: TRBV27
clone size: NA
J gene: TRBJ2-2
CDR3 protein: CASSWGTGELFF
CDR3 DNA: TGTGCCAGCAGCTGGGGGACCGGGGAGCTGTTTTTT

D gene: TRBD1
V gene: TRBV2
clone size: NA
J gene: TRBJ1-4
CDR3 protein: CASSDRAANEKLFF
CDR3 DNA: TGTGCCAGCTCGGACAGGGCGGCTAATGAAAAACTGTTTTTT

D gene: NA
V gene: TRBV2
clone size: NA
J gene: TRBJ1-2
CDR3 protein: CASRTNYYGYTF
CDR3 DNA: TGTGCCAGCAGGACGAACTACTATGGCTACACCTTC

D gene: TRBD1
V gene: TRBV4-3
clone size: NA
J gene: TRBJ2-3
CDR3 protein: CASSPGTGADTQYF
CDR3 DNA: TGCGCCAGCAGCCCGGGGACAGGGGCAGATACGCAGTATTTT

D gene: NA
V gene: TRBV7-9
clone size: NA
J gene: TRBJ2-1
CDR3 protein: CASSPRARAKFF
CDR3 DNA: TGTGCCAGCAGCCCCCGGGCCCGAGCTAAGTTCTTC

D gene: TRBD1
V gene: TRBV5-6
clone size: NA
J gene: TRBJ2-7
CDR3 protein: CASTTGTGDGSSYEQYF
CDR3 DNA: TGTGCCAGCACCACCGGGACAGGGGATGGGAGCTCCTACGAGCAGTACTTC

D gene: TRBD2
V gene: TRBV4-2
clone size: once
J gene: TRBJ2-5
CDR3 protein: CASSPGLAGVGETQYF
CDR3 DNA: TGTGCCAGCAGCCCGGGACTAGCGGGAGTTGGAGAGACCCAGTACTTC

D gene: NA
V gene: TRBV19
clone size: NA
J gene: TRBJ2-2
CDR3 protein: CASSIAGAGELFF
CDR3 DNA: TGTGCCAGTAGTATAGCTGGGGCCGGGGAGCTGTTTTTT

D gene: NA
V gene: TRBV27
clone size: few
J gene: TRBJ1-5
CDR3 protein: CASRYSSRGYSNQPQHF
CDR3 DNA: TGTGCCAGCAGGTACAGTTCCCGGGGGTATAGCAATCAGCCCCAGCATTTT

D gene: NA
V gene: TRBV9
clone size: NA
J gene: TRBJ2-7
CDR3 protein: CASSVGSHEQYF
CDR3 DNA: TGTGCCAGCAGCGTAGGGTCCCACGAGCAGTACTTC

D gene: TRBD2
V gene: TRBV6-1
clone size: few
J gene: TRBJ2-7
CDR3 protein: CASSVETSGSGEQYF
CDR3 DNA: TGTGCCAGCAGTGTCGAGACTAGCGGGAGTGGAGAGCAGTACTTC

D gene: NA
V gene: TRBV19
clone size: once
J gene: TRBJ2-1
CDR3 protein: CASSHVPSSYNEQFF
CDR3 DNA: TGTGCCAGTAGTCACGTCCCAAGCTCCTACAATGAGCAGTTCTTC

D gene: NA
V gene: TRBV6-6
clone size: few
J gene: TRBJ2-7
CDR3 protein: CAAALREPYEQYF
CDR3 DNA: TGTGCAGCAGCCCTCCGGGAACCCTACGAGCAGTACTTC